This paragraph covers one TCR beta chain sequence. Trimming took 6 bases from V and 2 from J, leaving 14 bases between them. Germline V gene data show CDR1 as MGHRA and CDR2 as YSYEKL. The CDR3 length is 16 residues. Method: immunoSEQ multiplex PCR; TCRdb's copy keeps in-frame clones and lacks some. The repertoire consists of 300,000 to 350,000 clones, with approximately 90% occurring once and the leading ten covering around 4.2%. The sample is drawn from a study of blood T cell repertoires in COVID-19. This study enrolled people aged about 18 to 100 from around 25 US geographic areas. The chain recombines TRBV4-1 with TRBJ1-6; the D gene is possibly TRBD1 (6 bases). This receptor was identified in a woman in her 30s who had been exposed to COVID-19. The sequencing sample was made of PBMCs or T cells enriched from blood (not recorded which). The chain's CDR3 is CASRQGGNTYNSPLHF. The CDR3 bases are TGCGCCAGCAGACAGGGTGGGAATACCTATAATTCACCCCTCCACTTT.